These T cell receptor beta chains were read from a single sample in a study of cytomegalovirus exposure and HLA in healthy donors. Sequenced by immunoSEQ multiplex PCR; TCRdb stores in-frame clones only, minus some. The sample has over 150,000 clones; around 82% are singletons. Sequences were obtained from PBMCs. Receptors were obtained from a middle-aged woman in good health and CMV-seropositive. Each CDR3 is given with its conserved first and last residue. A D gene is named only where the DNA matches it firmly. Clone size is stated in some rows and not others, as once, few, many or a class when expanded.

CDR3 DNA,CDR3 protein,V gene,D gene,J gene,clone size
TGTGCTAGTGGGGTCGGGACAGGGGGCCGTCCAGAGACCCAGTACTTC,CASGVGTGGRPETQYF,TRBV12-5,TRBD1,TRBJ2-5,-
TGTGCCAGCAGTGTGCGGATAGCGGGAGCGGATACGCAGTATTTT,CASSVRIAGADTQYF,TRBV6-1,TRBD2,TRBJ2-3,many
TGTGCCAGCAGCCCTGGGACTAGCGGGATCGATGAGCAGTTCTTC,CASSPGTSGIDEQFF,TRBV27,TRBD2,TRBJ2-1,-
TGTGCCAGCAGCCCCCCTGACTATGGCTACACCTTC,CASSPPDYGYTF,TRBV9,-,TRBJ1-2,-
TGTGCCAGCAGACAGGGGGCTGGGAATCAGCCCCAGCATTTT,CASRQGAGNQPQHF,TRBV28,TRBD1,TRBJ1-5,once
TGTGCCAGCAGTCCGTGGGACAGGGGAAACACTGAAGCTTTCTTT,CASSPWDRGNTEAFF,TRBV27,TRBD1,TRBJ1-1,-
TGTGCCAGCAGTGAAGGTAGCGTGGAATACGAGCAGTACTTC,CASSEGSVEYEQYF,TRBV6-1,-,TRBJ2-7,-
TGTGCCAGCAGCGCCAGGGGACTAGCCAACTACGAGCAGTACTTC,CASSARGLANYEQYF,TRBV5-6,TRBD2,TRBJ2-7,few
TGCGCCAGCAGCCCGGACAGGGGTTGGAACGAGCAGTACTTC,CASSPDRGWNEQYF,TRBV5-1,TRBD1,TRBJ2-7,-
TGTGCCTGGAGTGTTTTCCGGGGGGGAGACGAGCAGTACTTC,CAWSVFRGGDEQYF,TRBV30,TRBD2,TRBJ2-7,-
TGCGCCAGCAGCTTGGAGTCGAGCGGACTCTACGAGCAGTACTTC,CASSLESSGLYEQYF,TRBV5-1,-,TRBJ2-7,-